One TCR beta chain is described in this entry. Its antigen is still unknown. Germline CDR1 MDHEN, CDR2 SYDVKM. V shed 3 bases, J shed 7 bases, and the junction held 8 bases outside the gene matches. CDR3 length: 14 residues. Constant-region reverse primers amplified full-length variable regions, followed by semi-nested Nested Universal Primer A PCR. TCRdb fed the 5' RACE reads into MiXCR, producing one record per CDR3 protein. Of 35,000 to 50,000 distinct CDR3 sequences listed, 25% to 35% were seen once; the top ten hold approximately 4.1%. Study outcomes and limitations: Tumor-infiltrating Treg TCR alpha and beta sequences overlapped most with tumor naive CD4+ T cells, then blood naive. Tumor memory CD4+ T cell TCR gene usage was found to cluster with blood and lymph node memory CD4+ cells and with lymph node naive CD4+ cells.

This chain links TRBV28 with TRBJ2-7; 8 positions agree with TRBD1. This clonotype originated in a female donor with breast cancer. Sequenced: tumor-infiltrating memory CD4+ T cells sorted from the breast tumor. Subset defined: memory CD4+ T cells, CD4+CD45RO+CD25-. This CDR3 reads CASSFPGQAGEQYF. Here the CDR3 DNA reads TGTGCCAGCAGTTTCCCGGGACAGGCCGGGGAGCAGTACTTC.